Listed below are T cell receptor beta chains from one sample, sequenced in a study of cytomegalovirus exposure and HLA in healthy donors. Method: immunoSEQ multiplex PCR; TCRdb's copy keeps in-frame clones and lacks some. Of approximately 130,000 clones listed, 75% to 90% are singletons. Specimen: PBMCs. The receptor source for this set is a young woman in good health and CMV-seropositive. The CDR3 runs from the conserved cysteine through the conserved F or W. The D gene is left open where the match is weak. The listing skips clone size in some rows; elsewhere it reads once, few, many or a size class.

J gene	D gene	V gene	clone size	CDR3 DNA	CDR3 protein
TRBJ2-1	-	TRBV15	-	TGTGCCACCAGCACCAGCTCGCGGCAGGGGTTATCCTCCTACAATGAGCAGTTCTTC	CATSTSSRQGLSSYNEQFF
TRBJ1-1	TRBD1	TRBV19	-	TGTGCCAGTAGTTCCTCCCCGCAGGGGGCCACTGAAGCTTTCTTT	CASSSSPQGATEAFF
TRBJ2-5	TRBD2	TRBV7-6	once	TGTGCCAGCACGTCTGGACTAGCGGGGATCCAAGAGACCCAGTACTTC	CASTSGLAGIQETQYF
TRBJ1-5	-	TRBV30	-	TGTGCCTGGAGTCCTGACAGTAGCAATCAGCCCCAGCATTTT	CAWSPDSSNQPQHF
TRBJ2-1	TRBD2	TRBV10-2	-	TGCGCCAGCAGTGAGGAAGGGACTAGCGGCAATGAGCAGTTCTTC	CASSEEGTSGNEQFF
TRBJ2-7	TRBD1	TRBV4-2	many	TGTGCCAGCAGCCCCTGGCGGTCCGACAGGGGGAACGAGCAGTACTTC	CASSPWRSDRGNEQYF
TRBJ1-3	-	TRBV7-2	-	TGTGCCAGCAGCTTGTTTATGACGGGCTCTGGAAACACCATATATTTT	CASSLFMTGSGNTIYF
TRBJ2-2	TRBD2	TRBV6-4	-	TGTGCCAGCAGCCCCGGACTAGCTGGGGACGGGGAGCTGTTTTTT	CASSPGLAGDGELFF
TRBJ2-7	-	TRBV5-4	-	TGTGCCAGCAGCTCAGGGGTTTCCTACGAGCAGTACTTC	CASSSGVSYEQYF
TRBJ2-1	-	TRBV7-9	-	TGTGCCAGCAGCTTAGCATTTCCGGATGAGCAGTTCTTC	CASSLAFPDEQFF
TRBJ2-7	-	TRBV18	-	TGTGCCAGCTCACCAATACCAGGGTCCAACGAGCAGTACTTC	CASSPIPGSNEQYF
TRBJ2-1	TRBD2	TRBV27	-	TGTGCCAGCAGTTTCCCCCACCCAACCGGGACTAGTAGATACAATGAGCAGTTCTTC	CASSFPHPTGTSRYNEQFF
TRBJ2-1	-	TRBV9	once	TGTGCCAGCAGCGTAGGGACTTTTTCCTACAATGAGCAGTTCTTC	CASSVGTFSYNEQFF
TRBJ1-5	-	TRBV19	-	TGTGCCAGTAGTATAGCGGCCGGGGGGGGCCAGCCCCAGCATTTT	CASSIAAGGGQPQHF
TRBJ2-7	TRBD2	TRBV27	-	TGTGCCAGCAGTTTAAAGGAGCGGGAGTGTGCCTACGAGCAGTACTTC	CASSLKERECAYEQYF
TRBJ1-1	-	TRBV19	-	TGTGCCAGTCAATTGGGGCGGCTGAACACTGAAGCTTTCTTT	CASQLGRLNTEAFF
TRBJ2-2	TRBD1	TRBV5-1	-	TGCGCCACTTTAGGACAGGCCGGGGAGCTGTTTTTT	CATLGQAGELFF
TRBJ1-1	-	TRBV7-3	few	TGTGCCAGCAGCTTACTGGGGGGGAACACTGAAGCTTTCTTT	CASSLLGGNTEAFF
TRBJ1-4	TRBD1	TRBV6-6	-	TGTGCCAGCAGTCTTTGGGACAGGGGAAGAGAAAAACTGTTTTTT	CASSLWDRGREKLFF
TRBJ1-3	-	TRBV6-5	-	TGTGCCAGCAGTGCGAGGGGGTACGGAAACACCATATATTTT	CASSARGYGNTIYF
TRBJ1-1	TRBD1	TRBV5-1	-	TGCGCCAGCAGCTTGGCCGGGACAGGGGGCGCGGGAACTGAAGCTTTCTTT	CASSLAGTGGAGTEAFF
TRBJ2-3	-	TRBV6-5	once	TGTGCCAGCACCACGGGACATAACACAGATACGCAGTATTTT	CASTTGHNTDTQYF
TRBJ2-2	-	TRBV29-1	-	TGCAGCGTGCGACGGGGACTAGGGGGCGACGCCGGGGAGCTGTTTTTT	CSVRRGLGGDAGELFF